This T cell receptor beta chain was retrieved from a study of beta chain features in type 1 diabetes. What was sequenced were expressed TCRB transcripts, since all of the isolated RNA had been reverse transcribed. Some clones are missing from TCRdb's copy, which holds only in-frame ones; the method was immunoSEQ multiplex PCR. The sample carries about 900,000 clones, 17% recorded once. Study conclusions and caveats: A pattern of fewer insertions and more deletions at VDJ junctions was seen in type 1 diabetes patients.

CDR1 is DFQATT, CDR2 SNEGSKA, per germline (reference sequence). The V end was cut by 4 bases, the J end by 13 bases, with 16 bases between. The CDR3 covers 11 residues. This clone was found a few times. Its antigen is as yet unknown. This clonotype was obtained from a woman aged 18-29 years in good health. The sequenced sample was naive CD4+ T cells from blood. This chain links TRBV20-1 with TRBJ1-1; a weak D match, TRBD1 (6 bases). The CDR3 is CSAIQGGRGFF. CDR3 bases: TGCAGTGCTATCCAAGGGGGTCGGGGTTTCTTT.